The rows below give T cell receptor beta chains drawn from one sample of a study of identical twins. TCRdb fed the 5' RACE reads into MiXCR, producing one record per CDR3 protein. The sample holds around 230,000 distinct CDR3 sequences, about 6.7% seen once. This sample was also put to use in a study of T cells expressing NK-cell markers.

Input material: CD8+ T cells sorted from blood. The source of these receptors is a woman between 18 and 30 years old in good health. Both conserved end residues are part of each CDR3. The order of the fields is V gene, J gene, clone size, D gene, CDR3 DNA, CDR3 protein. A D gene is named only where the DNA matches it firmly. The listing skips clone size in some rows; elsewhere it reads once, few, many or a size class.

>TRBV4-2|TRBJ2-1|-|-
TGTGCCAGCAGCCAAGAAGAAGCGGACAATGAGCAGTTCTTC
CASSQEEADNEQFF
>TRBV3-1|TRBJ1-2|-|-
TGTGCCAGCAGCCAACAAGTCACTGGGAGACTAGGGTATGGCTACACCTTC
CASSQQVTGRLGYGYTF
>TRBV7-9|TRBJ2-1|many|TRBD2
TGTGCCAGCAGCGTTCTAGCGGCGATCTACAATGAGCAGTTCTTC
CASSVLAAIYNEQFF
>TRBV20-1|TRBJ1-2|few|TRBD1
TGCAGTGCTAGGCCCCTTGGACAGGGGGACTATGGCTACACCTTC
CSARPLGQGDYGYTF
>TRBV2|TRBJ2-7|once|TRBD2
TGTGCCAGCAGGAACGGACTAGCAGTGAACAACGAGCAGTACTTC
CASRNGLAVNNEQYF
>TRBV10-2|TRBJ2-5|-|-
TGCGCCGGTGGAGCTCTCCCGGGAGAGACCCAGTACTTC
CAGGALPGETQYF
>TRBV20-1|TRBJ1-2|few|TRBD1
TGCAGTGTTCCAGACAGGGAGGTTTATGGCTACACCTTC
CSVPDREVYGYTF
>TRBV4-3|TRBJ2-1|many|-
TGCGCCAGCAGCCAAGTGCGGGGATACAATGAGCAGTTCTTC
CASSQVRGYNEQFF
>TRBV28|TRBJ1-2|-|TRBD1
TGTGCCAGCAGTTTCCGGACAGGGAGATATGGCTACACCTTC
CASSFRTGRYGYTF
>TRBV19|TRBJ2-3|-|-
TGTGCCAGTAGTATAGGAAGACCGGGACATATAAAGTATTTT
CASSIGRPGHIKYF
>TRBV12-3/TRBV12-4|TRBJ1-1|-|-
TGTGCCAGCGGATTCCCCAGGGGAGCTTTCTTT
CASGFPRGAFF
>TRBV20-1|TRBJ2-1|many|TRBD2
TGCAGTGCTATGGGGTTGCGGGAGGGTCGCAATGAGCAGTTCTTC
CSAMGLREGRNEQFF
>TRBV25-1|TRBJ2-1|-|-
TGTGCCAGCAGGGGACTCGGGGCTCCGTGGCAGTTCTTC
CASRGLGAPWQFF
>TRBV5-5|TRBJ1-5|-|-
TGTGCCAGCAGCCCCTACCTGGACAGAATCAATCAGCCCCAGCATTTT
CASSPYLDRINQPQHF
>TRBV19|TRBJ2-7|-|TRBD1
TGTGCCAGTAGTACAGACAGGGATGCCCCTGACGAGCAGTACTTC
CASSTDRDAPDEQYF
>TRBV11-3|TRBJ2-1|-|TRBD1
TGTGCCAGCAGCTCCGGGACAGGGAGCTCCTACAATGAGCAGTTCTTC
CASSSGTGSSYNEQFF
>TRBV5-1|TRBJ2-7|many|-
TGCGCCAGCAGCTTGGGGAACGAGCAGTACTTC
CASSLGNEQYF
>TRBV5-6|TRBJ1-2|-|-
TGTGCCAGCAGCTTGGCCGTTTCTATCGACTTC
CASSLAVSIDF
>TRBV7-3|TRBJ1-2|-|-
TGTGCCAGCACCTCAGGCGGGGGCGTCTATGGCTACACCTTC
CASTSGGGVYGYTF
>TRBV12-3/TRBV12-4|TRBJ2-3|many|-
TGTGCCAGCAGAGGGGCGTTAACAGATACGCAGTATTTT
CASRGALTDTQYF
>TRBV3-1|TRBJ2-7|-|-
TGTGCCAGCAGCTTTGGGCCGATTACCTACGAGCAGTACTTC
CASSFGPITYEQYF
>TRBV12-3/TRBV12-4|TRBJ2-6|many|-
TGTGCCAGCAGTTTGGGGGCTGGGGCCAACGTCCTGACTTTC
CASSLGAGANVLTF
>TRBV19|TRBJ2-5|few|-
TGTGCCAGTAGTCCTGGGCTAATCTTCGTCCAGTACTTC
CASSPGLIFVQYF
>TRBV7-8|TRBJ1-2|few|TRBD1
TGTGCCAGCAGACCCGGGACAGGGCCCACCTATGGCTACACCTTC
CASRPGTGPTYGYTF
>TRBV19|TRBJ2-7|-|-
TGTGCCAGTACCCCAGGGTCATGGGAACGAAACGAGCAGTACTTC
CASTPGSWERNEQYF
>TRBV7-8|TRBJ1-1|few|-
TGTGCCAGCAGCTTAGGGACAATTACTGAAGCTTTCTTT
CASSLGTITEAFF
>TRBV6-5|TRBJ2-5|many|-
TGTGCCAGCAGTTTCTCCGACCTGAGCGAGACCCAGTACTTC
CASSFSDLSETQYF
>TRBV5-6|TRBJ2-7|-|-
TGTGCCAGCAGCGCCGACTACCACGAGCAGTACTTC
CASSADYHEQYF
>TRBV20-1|TRBJ1-2|many|TRBD1
TGCAGTGCTAGAGATGACAGGGGCCGGTATGGCTACACCTTC
CSARDDRGRYGYTF
>TRBV9|TRBJ2-3|few|-
TGTGCCAGCAGCGGCTCGGGGCTCACAGATACGCAGTATTTT
CASSGSGLTDTQYF
>TRBV5-5|TRBJ2-3|few|-
TGTGCCAGCAGCTTGGGCCCCTTAAGGAGGGATACGCAGTATTTT
CASSLGPLRRDTQYF
>TRBV27|TRBJ2-2|few|-
TGTGCCAGCAGCCCTACAGGGGACTACACCGGGGAGCTGTTTTTT
CASSPTGDYTGELFF
>TRBV6-5|TRBJ2-1|-|TRBD2
TGTGCCAGCAGTTACGTTCAGGGAGGGTACAATGAGCAGTTCTTC
CASSYVQGGYNEQFF
>TRBV6-1|TRBJ2-7|-|TRBD1
TGTGCCAGCAGTGAAGGGGAGACAGGGGGCTACGAGCAGTACTTC
CASSEGETGGYEQYF
>TRBV7-9|TRBJ2-5|many|-
TGTGCCAGCAGCTCCCAAAATGGGGAGACCCAGTACTTC
CASSSQNGETQYF
>TRBV12-3/TRBV12-4|TRBJ2-1|many|-
TGTGCCAGCGGAATTAATGAGCAGTTCTTC
CASGINEQFF
>TRBV9|TRBJ2-6|-|-
TGTGCCAGCAGTCCCCGACAGGGAGGCTCTGGGGCCAACGTCCTGACTTTC
CASSPRQGGSGANVLTF
>TRBV7-8|TRBJ2-7|-|TRBD1
TGTGCCAGCACCTCGGACAGGGACGAGCAGTACTTC
CASTSDRDEQYF
>TRBV3-1|TRBJ2-2|few|TRBD1
TGTGCCAGCAGCCAAGATGGCAGGGGACAGGGGTCCAACACCGGGGAGCTGTTTTTT
CASSQDGRGQGSNTGELFF
>TRBV4-2|TRBJ2-7|-|-
TGTGCCAGGAGCTCTGGGCGACTCTACGAGCAGTACTTC
CARSSGRLYEQYF
>TRBV12-5|TRBJ1-1|many|-
TGTGCTAGTGGTTTGGGCCCACAAGCTTTCTTT
CASGLGPQAFF